These 2 T cell receptor beta chains were sequenced from one sample in a study of control samples from healthy donors and cancer patients. TCRdb's copy holds only in-frame clones and misses some; the assay was immunoSEQ multiplex PCR. The sample lists 110,000 to 150,000 clones, 89% seen once, with 4% to 5.5% in the top ten. Material for sequencing was blood. All receptors come from a man aged 30-40 years in good health.

The rearrangement uses TRBV3-1 (or the pseudogene TRBV3-2) and TRBJ1-5; tentative D call: TRBD1 (5 bases). CDR1 and CDR2 (germline): LGHDT, YNNKEL (reference sequence). The CDR3 has 17 amino acids. The V end was cut by 1 base, the J end by 11 bases, with 24 bases between. The CDR3 bases are TGTGCCAGCAGCCAAGTTGGGAAAGGGGTCGGGGTAGCGGCCCAGCATTTT. It specifies CASSQVGKGVGVAAQHF.

This chain links TRBV5-8 with TRBJ1-5; TRBD1 matches 7 bases. With V trimmed by 5 bases and J by 3 bases, 8 bases remained unmatched. CDR3 length equals 15 residues. In germline, CDR1 is SGHTS, CDR2 YDEGEE. CDR3 DNA sequence: TGTGCCAGCAGTCCCTGGGGGACAGACAATCAGCCCCAGCATTTT. This gives the protein CASSPWGTDNQPQHF.